A selection of T cell receptor beta chains follows, all from one sample in a study of T cell changes during pregnancy in multiple sclerosis. Here immunoSEQ multiplex PCR was the method, and the copy in TCRdb shows in-frame clones only, minus some. The data contain tens of thousands of clones, 90% of them singletons. The starting material was CD4+ T cells from peripheral blood mononuclear cells, obtained in the second trimester of pregnancy. The receptors stem from a female donor in good health, enrolled as a control in a pregnancy study. Each CDR3 is given without its conserved first and last residue.

V gene,CDR3 length,J gene,CDR3 protein
TRBV25-1,13,TRBJ2-7,ASSDGGGVAYEQY
TRBV7-9,15,TRBJ2-1,ASSLGGGGKGFNEQF
TRBV11-3,12,TRBJ2-7,ASSADYTPYEQY
TRBV2,12,TRBJ1-1,ASSHPEVNTEAF
TRBV9,11,TRBJ1-2,ASSDASGYGYT
TRBV6-5,13,TRBJ2-7,ASSQGLGRAYEQY
TRBV19,13,TRBJ2-3,ASSILAASTDTQY
TRBV6-5,9,TRBJ2-7,ASSYRYEQY
TRBV19,16,TRBJ2-7,ASSSKGLAGGTSYEQY
TRBV21-1,13,TRBJ1-5,ASSNRWGGDQPQH
TRBV25-1,12,TRBJ1-1,ASRLQGSRTEAF
TRBV7-9,14,TRBJ2-2,ASSGLQPNVIGELF
TRBV6-1,12,TRBJ1-1,ASSGTGVGTEAF
TRBV5-1,10,TRBJ2-3,ASSVLTDTQY
TRBV7-8,13,TRBJ2-4,ASSTGILAKNIQY
TRBV6-1,14,TRBJ2-2,ASSAQGDRVSGELF
TRBV5-8,12,TRBJ1-3,ASSHDSFGNTIY
TRBV7-9,13,TRBJ1-4,ASSKQGAKNEKLF
TRBV27,12,TRBJ2-5,ASRGLAGGIGQY
TRBV5-6,13,TRBJ2-7,ASSWELRGWDEQY
TRBV5-1,13,TRBJ2-7,ASSLTGTGSYEQY
TRBV2,14,TRBJ2-5,ASSLGLAGREETQY
TRBV7-9,9,TRBJ2-1,ASSLVSEQF
TRBV14,11,TRBJ1-2,ASSQARTGGYT
TRBV19,13,TRBJ1-3,ASGTGLRSGNTIY
TRBV5-6,13,TRBJ2-2,ASSRERGVTGELF
TRBV11-2,12,TRBJ1-2,ASGQWDSNTFLT
TRBV6-6,12,TRBJ1-5,AIHKGQGNQPQH
TRBV10-1,13,TRBJ2-1,ASSGRQGGSDEQF
TRBV7-2,13,TRBJ2-2,ASSLAKKHTGELF
TRBV6-5,13,TRBJ1-2,ASLSGQGVSYGYT
TRBV18,12,TRBJ1-2,ASSPRQVSKGYT
TRBV7-2,12,TRBJ2-7,ASTLSPGAYEQY
TRBV6-1,10,TRBJ2-5,ASSDREETQY
TRBV7-9,14,TRBJ2-5,ASSLSGQGAWETQY
TRBV28,11,TRBJ1-2,ASSLGAEIGYT
TRBV7-9,11,TRBJ2-1,AGTSGSSNEQF
TRBV2,13,TRBJ2-7,ASRDLGGSAYEQY
TRBV7-2,11,TRBJ1-1,ASSVGRREEAF
TRBV5-4,14,TRBJ2-5,ACKEGGAPGQETQY
TRBV6-5,14,TRBJ2-3,ASSSGGSGSRDTQY